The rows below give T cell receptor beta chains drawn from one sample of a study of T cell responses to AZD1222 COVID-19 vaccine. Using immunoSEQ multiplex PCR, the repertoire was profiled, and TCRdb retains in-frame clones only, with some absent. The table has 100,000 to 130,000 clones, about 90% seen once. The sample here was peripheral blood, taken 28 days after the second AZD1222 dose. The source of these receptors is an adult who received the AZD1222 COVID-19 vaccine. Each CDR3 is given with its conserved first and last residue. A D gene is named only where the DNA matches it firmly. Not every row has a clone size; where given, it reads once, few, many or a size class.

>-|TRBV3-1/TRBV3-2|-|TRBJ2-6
CASSQDVTFSGANVLTF
TGTGCCAGCAGCCAAGATGTGACCTTCTCTGGGGCCAACGTCCTGACTTTC
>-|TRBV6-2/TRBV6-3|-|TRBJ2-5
CASSLHQEGVTQYF
TGTGCCAGCAGTCTCCACCAGGAAGGGGTGACCCAGTACTTC
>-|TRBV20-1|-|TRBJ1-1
CSASSGKNTEAFF
TGCAGTGCTAGTTCAGGGAAGAACACTGAAGCTTTCTTT
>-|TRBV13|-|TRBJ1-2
CASSFGTEYYGYTF
TGTGCCAGCAGCTTCGGGACGGAGTACTATGGCTACACCTTC
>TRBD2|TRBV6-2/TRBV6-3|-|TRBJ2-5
CASSYSTGGSETQYF
TGTGCCAGCAGTTACTCAACGGGGGGAAGCGAGACCCAGTACTTC
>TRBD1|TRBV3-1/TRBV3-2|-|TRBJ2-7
CASSPTGVHTYEQYF
TGTGCCAGCAGCCCAACAGGGGTCCATACCTACGAGCAGTACTTC
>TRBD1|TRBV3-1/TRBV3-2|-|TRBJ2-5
CASSRSGTGQETQYF
TGTGCCAGCAGCAGATCCGGGACAGGGCAAGAGACCCAGTACTTC
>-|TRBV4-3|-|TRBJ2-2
CASSQDFKGVGELFF
TGCGCCAGCAGCCAAGACTTTAAGGGTGTCGGGGAGCTGTTTTTT
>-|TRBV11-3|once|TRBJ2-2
CASSSGTLRTGELFF
TGTGCCAGCAGCTCGGGGACTTTGAGGACCGGGGAGCTGTTTTTT
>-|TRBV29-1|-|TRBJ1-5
CSVQWGFGSNQPQHF
TGCAGCGTACAGTGGGGTTTTGGAAGCAATCAGCCCCAGCATTTT
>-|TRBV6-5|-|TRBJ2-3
CASTLPRSTDTQYF
TGTGCCAGCACGCTCCCCCGTAGCACAGATACGCAGTATTTT
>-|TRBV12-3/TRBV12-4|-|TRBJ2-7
CASSRAQGYEQYF
TGTGCCAGCAGTCGAGCCCAGGGTTACGAGCAGTACTTC
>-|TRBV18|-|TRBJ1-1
CASSGRGGPTPEAFF
TGTGCCAGCTCGGGAAGGGGGGGACCGACCCCTGAAGCTTTCTTT
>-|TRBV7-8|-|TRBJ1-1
CASSSYPGHERTEAFF
TGTGCCAGCAGCTCCTACCCGGGCCACGAACGGACTGAAGCTTTCTTT
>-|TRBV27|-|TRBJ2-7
CASSPTGGGIEEQYF
TGTGCCAGCAGCCCCACAGGTGGGGGGATTGAAGAGCAGTACTTC
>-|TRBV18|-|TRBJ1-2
CASSDRRPLSDGYTF
TGTGCCAGCTCAGACAGGAGACCTTTAAGTGATGGCTACACCTTC
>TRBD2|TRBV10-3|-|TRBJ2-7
CAISEYESGNEQYF
TGTGCCATCAGTGAGTACGAGAGCGGGAACGAGCAGTACTTC
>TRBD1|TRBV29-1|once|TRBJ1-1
CSVGDRVVKAFF
TGCAGCGTGGGGGACAGGGTGGTTAAAGCTTTCTTT
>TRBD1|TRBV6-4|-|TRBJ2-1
CASSSGTGSYNEQFF
TGTGCCAGCAGTTCCGGGACAGGGTCCTACAATGAGCAGTTCTTC
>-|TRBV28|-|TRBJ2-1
CASSLGRSSYNEQFF
TGTGCCAGCAGTTTGGGCAGGTCCTCCTACAATGAGCAGTTCTTC
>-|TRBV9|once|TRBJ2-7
CASSPREGSSYEQYF
TGTGCCAGCAGCCCGAGAGAGGGAAGCTCCTACGAGCAGTACTTC
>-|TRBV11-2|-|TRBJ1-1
CASSSQGGTEAFF
TGTGCCAGCAGCTCGCAGGGTGGGACTGAAGCTTTCTTT
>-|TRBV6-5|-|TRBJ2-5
CASSYSQGETQYF
TGTGCCAGCAGTTACTCACAGGGAGAGACCCAGTACTTC
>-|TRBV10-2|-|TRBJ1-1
CASSQAWDAEAFF
TGCGCCAGCAGTCAAGCCTGGGACGCTGAAGCTTTCTTT
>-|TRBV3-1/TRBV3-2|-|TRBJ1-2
CASSLDTHGYTF
TGTGCCAGCAGCCTTGACACCCATGGCTACACCTTC
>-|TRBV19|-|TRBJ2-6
CASSIAGSSGANVLTF
TGTGCCAGTAGTATAGCAGGGAGCTCTGGGGCCAACGTCCTGACTTTC
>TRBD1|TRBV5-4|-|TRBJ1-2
CASSLQGADGYTF
TGTGCCAGCAGCTTACAGGGGGCGGATGGCTACACCTTC
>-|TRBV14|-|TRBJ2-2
CASSVFYGGENTGELFF
TGTGCCAGCAGCGTATTCTATGGGGGTGAGAACACCGGGGAGCTGTTTTTT
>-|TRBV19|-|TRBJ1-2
CASSIGGNYGYTF
TGTGCCAGTAGTATTGGAGGGAACTATGGCTACACCTTC
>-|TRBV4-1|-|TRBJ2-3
CASSQVLAGDTQYF
TGCGCCAGCAGCCAAGTGCTAGCCGGAGATACGCAGTATTTT
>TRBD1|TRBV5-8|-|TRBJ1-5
CASGGQGKGNQPQHF
TGTGCCAGCGGGGGACAGGGGAAAGGCAATCAGCCCCAGCATTTT
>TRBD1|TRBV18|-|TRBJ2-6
CASSRDSYSGANVLTF
TGTGCCAGCTCCCGGGACAGCTACTCTGGGGCCAACGTCCTGACTTTC
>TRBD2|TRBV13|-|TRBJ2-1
CASRRGGSYNEQFF
TGTGCCAGCCGCCGGGGGGGTTCCTACAATGAGCAGTTCTTC
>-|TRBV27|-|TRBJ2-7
CASSPGHTYEQYF
TGTGCCAGCAGTCCCGGACATACCTACGAGCAGTACTTC
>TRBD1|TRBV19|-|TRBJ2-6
CASSLPGQGSSGANVLTF
TGTGCCAGTAGTCTCCCGGGACAGGGTAGCTCTGGGGCCAACGTCCTGACTTTC
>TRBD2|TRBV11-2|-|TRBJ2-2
CASSSAAGEYTGELFF
TGTGCCAGCAGCTCGGCTGCGGGGGAATACACCGGGGAGCTGTTTTTT
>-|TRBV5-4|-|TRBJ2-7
CASSLGSSYEQYF
TGTGCCAGCAGCTTGGGTAGCTCCTACGAGCAGTACTTC
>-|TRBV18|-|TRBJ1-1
CASSPNSPNTEAFF
TGTGCCAGCTCACCGAACAGCCCAAACACTGAAGCTTTCTTT
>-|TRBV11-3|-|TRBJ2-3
CASRPRGADTQYF
TGTGCCAGCAGGCCTAGAGGTGCAGATACGCAGTATTTT
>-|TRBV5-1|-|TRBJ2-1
CASSLRSTGAYNEQFF
TGCGCCAGCAGCTTGAGGTCAACAGGCGCCTACAATGAGCAGTTCTTC
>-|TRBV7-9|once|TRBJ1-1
CASSFEGRTEAFF
TGTGCCAGCAGCTTCGAGGGTAGGACTGAAGCTTTCTTT
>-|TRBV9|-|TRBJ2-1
CASSVRPSWGPEGEQFF
TGTGCCAGCAGCGTAAGGCCATCATGGGGGCCCGAGGGCGAGCAGTTCTTC
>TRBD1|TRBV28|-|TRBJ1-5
CASSPDSTGNTHQPQHF
TGTGCCAGCAGTCCCGATTCGACAGGGAACACCCACCAGCCCCAGCATTTT
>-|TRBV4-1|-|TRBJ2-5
CASSQDRYRSQETQYF
TGCGCCAGCAGCCAAGATCGGTACAGGTCACAAGAGACCCAGTACTTC
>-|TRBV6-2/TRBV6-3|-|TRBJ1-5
CASSYSPGNQPQHF
TGTGCCAGCAGTTACTCGCCAGGCAATCAGCCCCAGCATTTT
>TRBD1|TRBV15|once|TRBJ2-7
CATSREPGQGTYEQYF
TGTGCCACCAGCAGAGAACCGGGACAGGGGACCTACGAGCAGTACTTC
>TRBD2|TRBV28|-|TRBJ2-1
CASSYTLSPGLAGNEQFF
TGTGCCAGCAGTTATACCCTTTCGCCGGGACTAGCGGGGAATGAGCAGTTCTTC